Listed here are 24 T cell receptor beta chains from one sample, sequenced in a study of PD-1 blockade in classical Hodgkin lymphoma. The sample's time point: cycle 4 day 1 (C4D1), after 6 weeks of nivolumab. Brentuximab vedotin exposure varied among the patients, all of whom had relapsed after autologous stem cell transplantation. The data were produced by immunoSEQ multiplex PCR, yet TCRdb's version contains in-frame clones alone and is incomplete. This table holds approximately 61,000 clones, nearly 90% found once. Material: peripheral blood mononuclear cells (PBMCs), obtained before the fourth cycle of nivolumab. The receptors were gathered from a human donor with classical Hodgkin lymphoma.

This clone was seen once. The CDR3, as DNA: TGTGCCAGCTTTAAGGATTCGAACACCGGGGAGCTGTTTTTT. Its translation: CASFKDSNTGELFF. V is TRBV2 and J is TRBJ2-2; D unresolved. Germline CDR1 reads SNHLY; CDR2 reads FYNNEI. CDR3 length: 14 amino acids. The V and J ends lost 8 bases and 0 bases respectively, with 10 bases between them.

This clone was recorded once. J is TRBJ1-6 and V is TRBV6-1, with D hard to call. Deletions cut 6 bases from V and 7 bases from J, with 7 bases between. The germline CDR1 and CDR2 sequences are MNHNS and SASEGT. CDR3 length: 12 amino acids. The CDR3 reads CASRNNNSPLHF. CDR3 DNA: TGTGCCAGCAGGAATAACAATTCACCCCTCCACTTT.

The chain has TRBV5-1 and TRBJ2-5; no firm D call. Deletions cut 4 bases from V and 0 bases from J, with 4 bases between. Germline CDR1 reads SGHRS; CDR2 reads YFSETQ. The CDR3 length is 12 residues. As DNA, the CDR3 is TGCGCCAGCAGCCTTTACCAAGAGACCCAGTACTTC. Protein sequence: CASSLYQETQYF.

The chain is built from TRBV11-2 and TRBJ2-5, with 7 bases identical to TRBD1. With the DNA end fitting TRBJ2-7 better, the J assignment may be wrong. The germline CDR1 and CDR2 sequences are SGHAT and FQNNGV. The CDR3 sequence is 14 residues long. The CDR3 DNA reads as TGTGCCAGCAGCTTAGGACAGGGCCCGTACGAGCAGTACTTC. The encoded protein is CASSLGQGPYEQYF.

CDR3 DNA sequence: TGCGCCAGCAGTTATAGCGGGGGGGACACCGGGGAGCTGTTTTTT. Translation gives CASSYSGGDTGELFF. The chain combines TRBV5-1 with TRBJ2-2; TRBD2 matches at 11 bases. This CDR3 has 15 residues. Trimming at V came to 5 bases and at J to 3 bases, leaving 3 bases not matched to a gene. Per germline, CDR1 SGHRS and CDR2 YFSETQ. Supplemented by reference TRBV5-1 and TRBJ2-2, the full variable domain reads KAGVTQTPRYLIKTRGQQVTLSCSPISGHRSVSWYQQTPGQGLQFLFEYFSETQRNKGNFPGRFSGRQFSNSRSEMNVSTLELGDSALYLCASSYSGGDTGELFFGEGSRLTVL.

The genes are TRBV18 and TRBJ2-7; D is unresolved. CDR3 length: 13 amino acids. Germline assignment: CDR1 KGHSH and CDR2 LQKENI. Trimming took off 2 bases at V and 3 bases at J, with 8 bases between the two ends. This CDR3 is CASSPVDHYEQYF. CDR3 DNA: TGTGCCAGCTCACCAGTAGACCACTACGAGCAGTACTTC. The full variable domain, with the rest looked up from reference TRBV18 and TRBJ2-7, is NAGVMQNPRHLVRRRGQEARLRCSPMKGHSHVYWYRQLPEEGLKFMVYLQKENIIDESGMPKERFSAEFPKEGPSILRIQQVVRGDSAAYFCASSPVDHYEQYFGPGTRLTVT.

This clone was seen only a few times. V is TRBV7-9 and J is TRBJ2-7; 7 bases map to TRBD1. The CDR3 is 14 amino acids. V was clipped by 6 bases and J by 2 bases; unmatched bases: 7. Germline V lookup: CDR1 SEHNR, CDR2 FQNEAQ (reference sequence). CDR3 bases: TGTGCCAGCAGATCACAGGGGCGCGCCTACGAGCAGTACTTC. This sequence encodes CASRSQGRAYEQYF.

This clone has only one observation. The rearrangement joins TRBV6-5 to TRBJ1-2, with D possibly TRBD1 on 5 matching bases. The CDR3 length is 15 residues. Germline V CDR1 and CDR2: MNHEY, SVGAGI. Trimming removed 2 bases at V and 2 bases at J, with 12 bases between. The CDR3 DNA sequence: TGTGCCAGCAGTTACGGACACCTAGAAAACTATGGCTACACCTTC. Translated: CASSYGHLENYGYTF.

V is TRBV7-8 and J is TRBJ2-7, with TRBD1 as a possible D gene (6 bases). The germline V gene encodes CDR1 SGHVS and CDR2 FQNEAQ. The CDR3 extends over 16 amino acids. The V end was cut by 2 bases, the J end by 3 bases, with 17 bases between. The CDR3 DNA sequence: TGTGCCAGCAGCTTATCGACGGGACATGGGGGCTACGAGCAGTACTTC. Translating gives CASSLSTGHGGYEQYF.

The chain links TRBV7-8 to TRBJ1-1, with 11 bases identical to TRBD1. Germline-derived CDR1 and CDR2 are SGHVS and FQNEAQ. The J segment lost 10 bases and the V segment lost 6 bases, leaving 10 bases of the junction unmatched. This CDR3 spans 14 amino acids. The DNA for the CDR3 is TGTGCCAGCAGGCACCGGGACAGGGGGGGGGTAGCTTTCTTT. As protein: CASRHRDRGGVAFF.

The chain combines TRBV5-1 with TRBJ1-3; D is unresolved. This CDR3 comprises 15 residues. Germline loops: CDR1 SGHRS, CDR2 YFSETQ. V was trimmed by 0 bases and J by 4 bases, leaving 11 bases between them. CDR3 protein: CASSLEGPRGNTIYF. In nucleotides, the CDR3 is TGCGCCAGCAGCTTGGAAGGGCCGCGGGGAAACACCATATATTTT.

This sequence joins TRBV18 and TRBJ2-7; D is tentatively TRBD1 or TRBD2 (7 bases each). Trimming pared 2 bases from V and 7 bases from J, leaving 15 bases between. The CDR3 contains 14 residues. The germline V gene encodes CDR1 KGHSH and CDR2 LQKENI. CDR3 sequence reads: CASSPRQGEGEQYF. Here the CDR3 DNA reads TGTGCCAGCTCACCAAGGCAGGGGGAGGGGGAGCAGTACTTC.

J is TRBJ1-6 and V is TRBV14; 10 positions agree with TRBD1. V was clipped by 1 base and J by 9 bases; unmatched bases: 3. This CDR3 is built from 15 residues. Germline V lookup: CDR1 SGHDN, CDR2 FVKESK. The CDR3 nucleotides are TGTGCCAGCAGCCAAGTTCGGACAGGGGGTTCACCCCTCCACTTT. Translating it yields CASSQVRTGGSPLHF.

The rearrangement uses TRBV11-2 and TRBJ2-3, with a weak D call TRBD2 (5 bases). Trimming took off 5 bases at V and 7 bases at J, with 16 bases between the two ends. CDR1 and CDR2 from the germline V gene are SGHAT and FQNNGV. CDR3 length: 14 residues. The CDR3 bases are TGTGCCAGCAGCCGGGTAACGGACTCTTATACGCAGTATTTT. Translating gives CASSRVTDSYTQYF.

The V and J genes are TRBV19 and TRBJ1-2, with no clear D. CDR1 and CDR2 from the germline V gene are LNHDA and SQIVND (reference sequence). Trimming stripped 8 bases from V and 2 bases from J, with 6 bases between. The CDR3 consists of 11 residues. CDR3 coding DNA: TGTGCCAGTTACCTAAACTATGGCTACACCTTC. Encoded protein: CASYLNYGYTF. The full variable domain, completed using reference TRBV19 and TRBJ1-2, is DGGITQSPKYLFRKEGQNVTLSCEQNLNHDAMYWYRQDPGQGLRLIYYSQIVNDFQKGDIAEGYSVSREKKESFPLTVTSAQKNPTAFYLCASYLNYGYTFGSGTRLTVV.

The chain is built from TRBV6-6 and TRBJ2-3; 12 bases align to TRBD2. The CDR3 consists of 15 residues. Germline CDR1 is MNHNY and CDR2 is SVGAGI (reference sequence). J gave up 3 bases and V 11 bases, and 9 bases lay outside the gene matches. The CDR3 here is CAHESSGGATDTQYF. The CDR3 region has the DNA TGTGCCCACGAGTCTAGCGGGGGGGCTACAGATACGCAGTATTTT.

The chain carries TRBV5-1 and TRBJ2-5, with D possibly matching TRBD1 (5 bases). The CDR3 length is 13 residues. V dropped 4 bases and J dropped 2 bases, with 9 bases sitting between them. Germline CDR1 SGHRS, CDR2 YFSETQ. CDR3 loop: CASSPQGQETQYF. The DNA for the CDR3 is TGCGCCAGCAGCCCTCAGGGACAAGAGACCCAGTACTTC.

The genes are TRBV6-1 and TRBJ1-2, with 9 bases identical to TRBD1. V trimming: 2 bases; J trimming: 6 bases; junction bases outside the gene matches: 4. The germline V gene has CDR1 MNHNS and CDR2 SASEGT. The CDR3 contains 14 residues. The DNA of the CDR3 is TGTGCCAGCAGTGAAAACAGGGGGCGCGATGGCTACACCTTC. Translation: CASSENRGRDGYTF.

DNA of the CDR3: TGTGCCAGCCGATTCGGGGACTTCTCCCGTTGGGGCTCTGGAAACACCATATATTTT. Translated: CASRFGDFSRWGSGNTIYF. V and J are TRBV28 and TRBJ1-3; D possibly corresponds to TRBD1 (5 bases). V was trimmed by 8 bases and J by 0 bases, leaving 26 bases between them. The CDR3 covers 19 residues. Germline V gives CDR1 MDHEN, CDR2 SYDVKM.

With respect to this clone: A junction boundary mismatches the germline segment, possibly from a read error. The DNA for the CDR3 is TGTGCTAGTGGTTTTTATGCTAGTTGGGATTTT. This translates into CASGFYASWDF. The J gene is TRBJ2-3, the V gene TRBV12-5, with D unresolved. Germline CDR1 and CDR2: LGHNT and FRNRAP. The CDR3 loop spans 11 amino acids.

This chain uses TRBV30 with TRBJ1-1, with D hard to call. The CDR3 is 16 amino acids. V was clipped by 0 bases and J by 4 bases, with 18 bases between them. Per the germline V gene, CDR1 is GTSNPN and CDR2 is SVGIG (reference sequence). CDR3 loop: CAWSVPPPNRGTEAFF. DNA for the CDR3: TGTGCCTGGAGTGTACCGCCTCCAAATCGCGGCACTGAAGCTTTCTTT.

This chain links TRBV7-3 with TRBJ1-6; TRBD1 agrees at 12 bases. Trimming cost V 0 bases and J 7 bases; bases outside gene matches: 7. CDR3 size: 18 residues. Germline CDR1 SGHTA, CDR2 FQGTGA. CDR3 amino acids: CASSLTGQGALGNSPLHF. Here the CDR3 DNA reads TGTGCCAGCAGCTTAACGGGACAGGGGGCGTTGGGGAATTCACCCCTCCACTTT.

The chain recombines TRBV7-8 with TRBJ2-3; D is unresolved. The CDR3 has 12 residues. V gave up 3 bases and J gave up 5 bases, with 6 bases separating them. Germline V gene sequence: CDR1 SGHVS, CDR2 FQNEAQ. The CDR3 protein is CASSFLKDTQYF. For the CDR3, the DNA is TGTGCCAGCAGCTTCTTAAAAGATACGCAGTATTTT.

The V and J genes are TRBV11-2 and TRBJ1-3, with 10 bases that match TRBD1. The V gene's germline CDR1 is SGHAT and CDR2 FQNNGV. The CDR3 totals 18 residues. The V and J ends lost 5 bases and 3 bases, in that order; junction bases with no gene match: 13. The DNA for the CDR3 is TGTGCCAGCAGCGAGGGCGGGGGGACAGGGGTTTATGGAAACACCATATATTTT. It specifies CASSEGGGTGVYGNTIYF.